The 27 T cell receptor beta chains below come from one sample, sequenced in a study of blood T cell repertoires in COVID-19. Libraries were prepared by immunoSEQ multiplex PCR; TCRdb keeps only in-frame clonotypes and omits some of them. The sample lists 130,000 to 150,000 clones, approximately 87% occurring once. The sequenced sample was peripheral blood. Receptor source: a woman aged 50 to 65 with active or convalescent COVID-19.

The rearrangement links TRBV6-5 to TRBJ1-5; D unresolved. CDR1 is MNHEY, CDR2 SVGAGI, per germline. The V and J ends lost 7 bases and 4 bases respectively, with 11 bases between them. This CDR3 has 13 residues. DNA of the CDR3: TGTGCCAGCATCGGAGGGCCGAATCAGCCCCAGCATTTT. Amino acids: CASIGGPNQPQHF.

In its sample, this clone was seen once. This sequence joins TRBV7-9 and TRBJ1-6, with TRBD1 matching over 9 bases. The CDR3 loop spans 16 amino acids. The germline V gene has CDR1 SEHNR and CDR2 FQNEAQ (reference sequence). After removal of 5 bases from V and 7 bases from J, the junction contained 9 bases not matched to a gene. The CDR3 is CASSESGQGVNSPLHF. For the CDR3, the DNA is TGTGCCAGCAGCGAATCGGGACAGGGTGTCAATTCACCCCTCCACTTT.

J is TRBJ2-3 and V is TRBV5-1; D possibly corresponds to TRBD2 (5 bases). Germline values: CDR1 SGHRS, CDR2 YFSETQ. The CDR3 is made up of 15 amino acids. The V and J ends lost 6 bases and 0 bases respectively, with 14 bases between them. In DNA form, the CDR3 reads TGCGCCAGCACCCTCGGGGTAACTAGCACAGATACGCAGTATTTT. This translates into CASTLGVTSTDTQYF.

The chain employs TRBV20-1 and TRBJ2-3; 7 bases agree with TRBD2. The germline gives CDR1 DFQATT, CDR2 SNEGSKA (reference sequence). The length of the CDR3 is 15 residues. Losses at the gene ends were 3 bases for V and 4 bases for J; bases not matched to a gene: 10. The CDR3 coding sequence is TGCAGTGCTAGTAGAGCGGGGAGGGTGGCAGATACGCAGTATTTT. Translated: CSASRAGRVADTQYF.

The chain joins TRBV28 to TRBJ2-3; 9 nucleotides agree with TRBD2. With 6 bases clipped from V and 5 bases from J, the junction kept 12 bases outside the gene matches. The germline CDR1 and CDR2 sequences are MDHEN and SYDVKM. This CDR3 region has 16 residues. CDR3: CASSRSGAGGIDTQYF. Written as DNA, the CDR3 is TGTGCCAGCAGCCGTTCGGGGGCGGGAGGGATAGATACGCAGTATTTT.

V is TRBV4-1 and J is TRBJ2-7; maybe TRBD2 (6 bases). Deletions cut 1 base from V and 1 base from J, with 8 bases between. CDR3 length equals 14 residues. The germline CDR1 and CDR2 sequences are MGHRA and YSYEKL. CDR3 nucleotides: TGCGCCAGCAGCCAAGTGGCGGGGTCCTACGAGCAGTACTTC. It translates to CASSQVAGSYEQYF.

The rearrangement uses TRBV19 and TRBJ2-2; 7 bases map to TRBD2. J was trimmed by 5 bases and V by 7 bases; bases with no gene match: 13. The CDR3 covers 16 residues. CDR1 is LNHDA, CDR2 SQIVND, per germline (reference sequence). In nucleotides, the CDR3 is TGTGCCAGTACCCCAACGGGGGGAGGCGGGACCGGGGAGCTGTTTTTT. Its translation is CASTPTGGGGTGELFF.

This rearrangement joins TRBV11-1 to TRBJ1-1; 7 bases align to TRBD1. CDR1 and CDR2 (germline): SGHAT, FQDESV (reference sequence). This CDR3 spans 15 amino acids. Germline trimming cut 5 bases from V and 1 base from J; bases unmatched to any gene: 7. In DNA, the CDR3 is TGTGCCAGCAGCCTCCGACGGACAGGGAACACTGAAGCTTTCTTT. It encodes CASSLRRTGNTEAFF.

The gene calls are TRBV29-1 and TRBJ1-3, with a weak D call TRBD1 (6 bases). The V and J ends lost 7 bases and 4 bases respectively, with 14 bases between them. Looked up from germline, CDR1 is SQVTM and CDR2 is ANQGSEA. This CDR3 spans 13 amino acids. The CDR3 coding sequence is TGCAGCGCCGTACAGGGTACCGGAAACACCATATATTTT. It codes for CSAVQGTGNTIYF.

This chain joins TRBV5-1 and TRBJ2-7; 8 bases agree with TRBD1. Per germline, CDR1 SGHRS and CDR2 YFSETQ. This CDR3 spans 14 amino acids. Germline trimming cut 4 bases from V and 5 bases from J; bases unmatched to any gene: 8. CDR3 protein: CASSPGQASDEQYF. CDR3 DNA: TGCGCCAGCAGCCCGGGACAGGCTTCCGACGAGCAGTACTTC.

This clone showed up just a few times. The chain joins TRBV19 to TRBJ2-1; 7 bases map to TRBD1. J gave up 7 bases and V 5 bases, and 14 bases lay outside the gene matches. The CDR3 runs to 16 residues. Germline lookup yields CDR1 LNHDA and CDR2 SQIVND (reference sequence). In DNA, the CDR3 is TGTGCCAGTAGTGGGACAGCCATTAGTTTGGGGAATGAGCAGTTCTTC. Translating it yields CASSGTAISLGNEQFF.

This chain joins TRBV5-5 and TRBJ1-1; D ambiguous. Germline V gene data show CDR1 as SGHKS and CDR2 as YYEKEE (reference sequence). Trimming cost V 4 bases and J 10 bases, with 20 bases left between them. This CDR3 contains 14 residues. CDR3 coding DNA: TGTGCCAGCAGCGGTGACTCGGGAATGGAGCGAGCTTTCTTT. This translates into CASSGDSGMERAFF.

The V and J genes are TRBV14 and TRBJ2-1; D unresolved. Per germline, CDR1 SGHDN and CDR2 FVKESK. CDR3 length: 13 residues. V lost 1 base, J lost 14 bases, and 15 bases lay in between. The CDR3 DNA reads as TGTGCCAGCAGCCAAGGCACGGCGTCCCGGGAGTTCTTC. This translates into CASSQGTASREFF.

V is TRBV5-4 and J is TRBJ2-6, with a weak D call TRBD1 (6 bases). Germline CDR1 is SGHNT and CDR2 is YYREEE (reference sequence). V was shortened by 5 bases and J by 0 bases, with 12 bases between the two germline ends. This CDR3 is built from 16 residues. The CDR3 reads CASRGQLGSGANVLTF. CDR3 DNA sequence: TGTGCCAGCAGAGGACAGTTGGGCTCTGGGGCCAACGTCCTGACTTTC. The full variable domain, completed using reference TRBV5-4 and TRBJ2-6, is ETGVTQSPTHLIKTRGQQVTLRCSSQSGHNTVSWYQQALGQGPQFIFQYYREEENGRGNFPPRFSGLQFPNYSSELNVNALELDDSALYLCASRGQLGSGANVLTFGAGSRLTVL.

The V gene is TRBV7-3, the J gene TRBJ2-1; 8 positions match TRBD2. The CDR3 loop spans 11 amino acids. Germline-derived CDR1 and CDR2 are SGHTA and FQGTGA. V lost 4 bases, J lost 10 bases, and 0 bases stayed unmatched. CDR3 loop: CASSSSGEQFF. The CDR3 DNA follows: TGTGCCAGCAGCTCTAGCGGGGAGCAGTTCTTC. Looking up the rest from reference TRBV7-3 and TRBJ2-1 gives the full variable domain: GAGVSQTPSNKVTEKGKYVELRCDPISGHTALYWYRQSLGQGPEFLIYFQGTGAADDSGLPNDRFFAVRPEGSVSTLKIQRTERGDSAVYLCASSSSGEQFFGPGTRLTVL.

The CDR3 DNA is TGCAGCGTGGCGAGGGGACAGGGATTCACCTTC. Translating gives CSVARGQGFTF. The chain is built from TRBV29-1 and TRBJ1-2, with 9 bases lining up with TRBD1. The CDR3 runs 11 residues. The V and J ends lost 6 bases and 13 bases, in that order; junction bases with no gene match: 9. The V gene's germline CDR1 is SQVTM and CDR2 ANQGSEA.

V is TRBV7-2 and J is TRBJ1-5; a possible D gene is TRBD1 (6 bases). V shed 5 bases and J shed 6 bases, with 14 bases lying between them. The germline V gene has CDR1 SGHTA and CDR2 FQGNSA. The CDR3 covers 14 residues. The CDR3 region is CASSRSGVGQPQHF. The CDR3 nucleotides read TGTGCCAGCAGCCGGTCAGGGGTCGGTCAGCCCCAGCATTTT.

The chain carries TRBV11-2 and TRBJ1-2; 9 positions agree with TRBD1. This CDR3 has 13 amino acids. Per germline, CDR1 SGHAT and CDR2 FQNNGV. V shed 5 bases and J 5 bases; nucleotides not matched to a gene: 3. CDR3 coding DNA: TGTGCCAGCAGCCCCGGGACAGGGTATGGCTACACCTTC. Residues: CASSPGTGYGYTF.

The V and J genes are TRBV5-1 and TRBJ2-3; the match to TRBD1 covers 7 bases. This CDR3 comprises 15 residues. Germline CDR1 SGHRS, CDR2 YFSETQ. The V and J ends lost 2 bases and 4 bases, in that order; junction bases with no gene match: 7. The CDR3 reads CASSFSAQGADTQYF. DNA of the CDR3: TGCGCCAGCAGCTTTTCCGCCCAGGGGGCAGATACGCAGTATTTT.

This clone was seen only a few times. The chain joins TRBV7-3 to TRBJ2-2; 8 bases line up with TRBD2. CDR3 length: 14 amino acids. Unmatched junction bases numbered 3, after V lost 5 bases and J lost 4 bases. The germline V gene has CDR1 SGHTA and CDR2 FQGTGA. This CDR3 reads CASSTGTSTGELFF. The CDR3 DNA is TGTGCCAGCAGCACGGGGACTAGCACCGGGGAGCTGTTTTTT.

V and J are TRBV4-3 and TRBJ1-5; no clear D gene. With 2 bases removed from V and 4 bases from J, the gap between germline ends came to 12 bases. Germline V gives CDR1 LGHNA, CDR2 YSLEER. The CDR3 sequence is 15 residues long. The CDR3 DNA reads as TGCGCCAGCAGCCAAATGGCGGGAGGGAATCAGCCCCAGCATTTT. This sequence encodes CASSQMAGGNQPQHF.

The J gene is TRBJ2-7, the V gene TRBV2; unclear D gene. This CDR3 comprises 14 residues. The germline V gene has CDR1 SNHLY and CDR2 FYNNEI. V was shortened by 2 bases and J by 3 bases, with 11 bases between the two germline ends. The CDR3 DNA reads TGTGCCAGCAGTGAATCCGAGATTATCTACGAGCAGTACTTC. Protein sequence: CASSESEIIYEQYF.

The rearrangement joins TRBV30 to TRBJ1-1; 7 bases are shared with TRBD1. Germline assignment: CDR1 GTSNPN and CDR2 SVGIG (reference sequence). J gave up 0 bases and V 1 base, and 5 bases lay outside the gene matches. The length of the CDR3 is 15 residues. CDR3 amino acids: CAWSASGQMNTEAFF. CDR3 nucleotides: TGTGCCTGGAGTGCGTCGGGACAGATGAACACTGAAGCTTTCTTT.

The rearrangement uses TRBV11-2 and TRBJ2-7; 11 nucleotides align to TRBD1. J gave up 1 base and V 5 bases, and 10 bases lay outside the gene matches. Per the germline V gene, CDR1 is SGHAT and CDR2 is FQNNGV. This CDR3 is 17 amino acids long. The CDR3 here is CASSANTDRGLSYEQYF. The CDR3 bases are TGTGCCAGCAGCGCAAATACGGACAGGGGGCTTTCCTACGAGCAGTACTTC. The full variable domain, in which reference TRBV11-2 and TRBJ2-7 provide the parts outside the CDR3, is EAGVAQSPRYKIIEKRQSVAFWCNPISGHATLYWYQQILGQGPKLLIQFQNNGVVDDSQLPKDRFSAERLKGVDSTLKIQPAKLEDSAVYLCASSANTDRGLSYEQYFGPGTRLTVT.

J is TRBJ1-6 and V is TRBV10-3, with 9 nucleotides matching TRBD1. This CDR3 is 14 amino acids long. V trimming: 8 bases; J trimming: 8 bases; junction bases outside the gene matches: 7. Germline V lookup: CDR1 ENHRY, CDR2 SYGVKD. The CDR3 region has the DNA TGTGCCATCTCCCGGGACAGGGAGGATTCACCCCTCCACTTT. It yields the protein CAISRDREDSPLHF.

This clone was observed a handful of times. The chain is built from TRBV18 and TRBJ1-1; possibly TRBD1 for D (5 bases). CDR1 is KGHSH and CDR2 is LQKENI in the germline V gene. The V end lost 4 bases, the J end lost 5 bases, and 14 bases lay between the germline ends. The CDR3 totals 14 residues. DNA of the CDR3: TGTGCCAGCTCACTCGGACACCCAGGGACTGAAGCTTTCTTT. Encoded protein: CASSLGHPGTEAFF.

CDR3 sequence (DNA): TGTGCCAGCAGCTTAAGCGGGGGCCGGAGAGAGCAGTACTTC. Protein sequence: CASSLSGGRREQYF. This sequence joins TRBV7-9 and TRBJ2-7; 8 nucleotides match TRBD2. The CDR3 spans 14 residues. Germline loops: CDR1 SEHNR, CDR2 FQNEAQ (reference sequence). The V gene end was trimmed by 2 bases and the J gene end by 7 bases; junction bases not matched to a gene: 7.